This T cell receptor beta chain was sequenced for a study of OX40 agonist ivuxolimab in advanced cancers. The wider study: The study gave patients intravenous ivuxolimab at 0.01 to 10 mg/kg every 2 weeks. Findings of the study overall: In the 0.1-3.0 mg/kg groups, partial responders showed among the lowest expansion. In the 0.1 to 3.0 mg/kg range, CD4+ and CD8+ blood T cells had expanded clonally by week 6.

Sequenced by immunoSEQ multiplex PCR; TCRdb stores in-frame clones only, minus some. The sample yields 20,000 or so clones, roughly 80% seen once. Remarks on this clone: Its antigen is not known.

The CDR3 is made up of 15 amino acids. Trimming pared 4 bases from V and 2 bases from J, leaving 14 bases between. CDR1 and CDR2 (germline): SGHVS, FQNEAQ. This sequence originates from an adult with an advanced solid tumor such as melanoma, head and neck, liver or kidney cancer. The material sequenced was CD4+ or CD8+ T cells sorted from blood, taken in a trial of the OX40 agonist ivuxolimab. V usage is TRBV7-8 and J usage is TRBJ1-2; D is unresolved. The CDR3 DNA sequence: TGTGCCAGCAGCTCGTCGACGACGATAAACTATGGCTACACCTTC. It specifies CASSSSTTINYGYTF.